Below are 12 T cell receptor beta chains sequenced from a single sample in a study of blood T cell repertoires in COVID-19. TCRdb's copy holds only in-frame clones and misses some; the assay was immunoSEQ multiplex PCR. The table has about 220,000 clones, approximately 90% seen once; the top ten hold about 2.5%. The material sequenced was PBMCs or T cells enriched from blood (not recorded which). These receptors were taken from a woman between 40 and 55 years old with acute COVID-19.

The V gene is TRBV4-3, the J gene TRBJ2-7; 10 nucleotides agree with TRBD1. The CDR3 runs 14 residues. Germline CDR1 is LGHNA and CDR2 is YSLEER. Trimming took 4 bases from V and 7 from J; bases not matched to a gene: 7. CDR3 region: CASSPGQGVGEQYV. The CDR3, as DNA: TGCGCCAGCAGCCCAGGACAGGGGGTGGGAGAGCAGTACGTC.

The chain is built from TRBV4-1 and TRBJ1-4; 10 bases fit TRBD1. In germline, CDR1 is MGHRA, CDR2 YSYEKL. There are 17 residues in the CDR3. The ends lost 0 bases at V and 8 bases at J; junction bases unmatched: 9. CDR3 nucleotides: TGCGCCAGCAGCCAAGATGGACTCGGACAGGGGGGCGAAAAACTGTTTTTT. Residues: CASSQDGLGQGGEKLFF.

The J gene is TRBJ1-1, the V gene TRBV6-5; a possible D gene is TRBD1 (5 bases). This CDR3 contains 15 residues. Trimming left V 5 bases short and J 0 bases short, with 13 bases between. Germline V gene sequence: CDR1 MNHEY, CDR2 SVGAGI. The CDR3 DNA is TGTGCCAGCAGTCCTTTGGACATTTTGAACACTGAAGCTTTCTTT. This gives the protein CASSPLDILNTEAFF.

The CDR3 loop reads CASRGAGGRGETQYF. The CDR3 nucleotides are TGTGCCAGCAGGGGAGCGGGGGGCCGCGGGGAGACCCAGTACTTC. The chain couples TRBV2 to TRBJ2-5; 9 bases agree with TRBD2. Germline V gene lookup returns CDR1 SNHLY and CDR2 FYNNEI. With V trimmed by 6 bases and J by 5 bases, 10 bases remained unmatched. The CDR3 contains 15 residues.

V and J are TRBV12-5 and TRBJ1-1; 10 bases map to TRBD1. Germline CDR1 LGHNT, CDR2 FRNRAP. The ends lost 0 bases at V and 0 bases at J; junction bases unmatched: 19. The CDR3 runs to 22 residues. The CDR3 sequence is CASGLVLLGADRGRRMNTEAFF. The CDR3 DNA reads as TGTGCTAGTGGTTTGGTACTCCTCGGGGCAGACAGGGGGCGACGGATGAACACTGAAGCTTTCTTT.

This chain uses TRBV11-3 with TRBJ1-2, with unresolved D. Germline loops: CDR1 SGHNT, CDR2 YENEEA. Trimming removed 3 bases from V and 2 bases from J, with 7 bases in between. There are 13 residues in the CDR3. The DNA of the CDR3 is TGTGCCAGCAGCTTTAGCTCAAACTATGGCTACACCTTC. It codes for CASSFSSNYGYTF.

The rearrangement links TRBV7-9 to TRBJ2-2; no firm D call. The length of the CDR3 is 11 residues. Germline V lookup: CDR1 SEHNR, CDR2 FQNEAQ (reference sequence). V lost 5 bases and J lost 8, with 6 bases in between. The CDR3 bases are TGTGCCAGCAGCCCTCTGGGGGAGCTGTTTTTT. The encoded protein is CASSPLGELFF.

DNA of the CDR3: TGTGCCAGCAGTTACCCAGGCTACTCTGGAAACACCATATATTTT. Residues: CASSYPGYSGNTIYF. The chain is built from TRBV6-2 or TRBV6-3 and TRBJ1-3; no definite D call. Trimming took 2 bases from V and 0 from J, leaving 8 bases between them. Looked up from germline, CDR1 is MNHEY and CDR2 is SVGEGT. The CDR3 covers 15 residues.

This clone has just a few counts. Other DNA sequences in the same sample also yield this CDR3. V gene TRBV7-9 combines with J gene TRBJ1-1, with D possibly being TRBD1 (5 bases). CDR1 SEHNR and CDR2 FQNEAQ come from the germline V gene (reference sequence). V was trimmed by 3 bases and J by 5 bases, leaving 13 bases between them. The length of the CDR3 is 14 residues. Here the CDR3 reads CASSLSGGRTEAFF. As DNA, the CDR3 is TGTGCCAGCAGCTTGTCCGGGGGTCGGACTGAAGCTTTCTTT.

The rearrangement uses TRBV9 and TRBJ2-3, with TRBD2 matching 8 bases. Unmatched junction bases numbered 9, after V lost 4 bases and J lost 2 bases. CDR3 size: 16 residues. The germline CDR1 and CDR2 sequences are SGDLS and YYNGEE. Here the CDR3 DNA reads TGTGCCAGCAGCAACTCCGCTAGCGGGTTCACAGATACGCAGTATTTT. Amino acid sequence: CASSNSASGFTDTQYF.

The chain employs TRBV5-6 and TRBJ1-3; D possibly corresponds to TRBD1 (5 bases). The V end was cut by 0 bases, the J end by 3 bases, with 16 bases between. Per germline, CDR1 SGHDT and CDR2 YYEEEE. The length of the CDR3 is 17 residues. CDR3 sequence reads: CASSLDLGVLLGNTIYF. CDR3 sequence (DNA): TGTGCCAGCAGCTTGGACTTAGGGGTCTTACTTGGAAACACCATATATTTT. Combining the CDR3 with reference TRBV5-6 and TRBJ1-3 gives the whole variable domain DAGVTQSPTHLIKTRGQQVTLRCSPKSGHDTVSWYQQALGQGPQFIFQYYEEEERQRGNFPDRFSGHQFPNYSSELNVNALLLGDSALYLCASSLDLGVLLGNTIYFGEGSWLTVV.

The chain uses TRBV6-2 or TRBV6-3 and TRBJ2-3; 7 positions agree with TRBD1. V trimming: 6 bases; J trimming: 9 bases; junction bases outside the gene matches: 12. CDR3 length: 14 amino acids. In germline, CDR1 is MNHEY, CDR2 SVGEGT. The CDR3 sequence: CASSLDRVVQTQYF. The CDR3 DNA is TGTGCCAGCAGCCTAGACAGGGTCGTCCAGACGCAGTATTTT.